This T cell receptor (beta chain) was sequenced for a study of cytomegalovirus exposure and HLA in healthy donors. This CDR3 is built from 13 residues. In germline, CDR1 is SGHNT, CDR2 YENEEA. V gave up 3 bases and J gave up 4 bases, with 4 bases separating them. Primers included in the PCR were 60 Vbeta and 13 Jbeta primers. The data were produced by immunoSEQ multiplex PCR, yet TCRdb's version contains in-frame clones alone and is incomplete. The repertoire holds over 110,000 clones, with around three quarters as singletons. The chain uses TRBV11-3 and TRBJ2-6; no reliable D call. The clonotype was recovered from a middle-aged woman in good health and CMV-seropositive. The material sequenced was PBMCs. CDR3: CASSFEGANVLTF. CDR3 bases: TGTGCCAGCAGCTTCGAGGGGGCCAACGTCCTGACTTTC.